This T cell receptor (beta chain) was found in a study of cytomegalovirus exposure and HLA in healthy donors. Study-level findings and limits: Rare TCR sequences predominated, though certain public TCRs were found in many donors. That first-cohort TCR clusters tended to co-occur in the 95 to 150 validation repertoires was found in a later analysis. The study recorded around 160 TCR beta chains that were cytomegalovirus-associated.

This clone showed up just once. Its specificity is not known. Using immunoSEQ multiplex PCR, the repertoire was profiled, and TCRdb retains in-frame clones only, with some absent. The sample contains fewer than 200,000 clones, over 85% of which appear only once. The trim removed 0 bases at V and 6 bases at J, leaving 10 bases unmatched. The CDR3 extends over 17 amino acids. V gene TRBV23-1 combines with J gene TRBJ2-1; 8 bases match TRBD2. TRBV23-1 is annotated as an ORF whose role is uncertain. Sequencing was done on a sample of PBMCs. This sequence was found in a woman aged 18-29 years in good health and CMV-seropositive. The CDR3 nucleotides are TGCGCCAGCAGTCAATCAACTAGCGGTCGTAGCTCCAATGAGCAGTTCTTC. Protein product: CASSQSTSGRSSNEQFF.